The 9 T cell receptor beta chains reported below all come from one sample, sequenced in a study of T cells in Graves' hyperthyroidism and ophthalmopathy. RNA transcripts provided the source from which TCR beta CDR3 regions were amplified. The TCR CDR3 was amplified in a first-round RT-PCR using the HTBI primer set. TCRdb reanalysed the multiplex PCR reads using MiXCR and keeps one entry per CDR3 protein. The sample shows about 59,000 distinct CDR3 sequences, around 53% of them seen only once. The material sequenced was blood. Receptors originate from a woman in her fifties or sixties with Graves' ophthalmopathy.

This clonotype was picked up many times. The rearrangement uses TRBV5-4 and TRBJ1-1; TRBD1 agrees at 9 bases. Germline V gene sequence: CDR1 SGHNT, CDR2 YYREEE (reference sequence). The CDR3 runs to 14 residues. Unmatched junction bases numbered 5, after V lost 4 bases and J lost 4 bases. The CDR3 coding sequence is TGTGCCAGCAGCGTAGACAGGGGGGTCACTGAAGCTTTCTTT. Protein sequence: CASSVDRGVTEAFF.

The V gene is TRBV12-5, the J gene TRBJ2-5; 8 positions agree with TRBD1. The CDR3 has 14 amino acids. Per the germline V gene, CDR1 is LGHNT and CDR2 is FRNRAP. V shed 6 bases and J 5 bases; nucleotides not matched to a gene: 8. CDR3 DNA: TGTGCTAGTGGCGATGGGACAGGTGGGGAGACCCAGTACTTC. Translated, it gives CASGDGTGGETQYF.

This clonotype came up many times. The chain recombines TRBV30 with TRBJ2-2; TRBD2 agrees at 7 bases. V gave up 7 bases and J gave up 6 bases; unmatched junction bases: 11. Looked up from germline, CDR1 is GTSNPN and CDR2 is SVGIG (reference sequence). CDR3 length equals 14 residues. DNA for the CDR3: TGTGCCTCGGCGGTGGGAGGGCTTCCCGGGGAGCTGTTTTTT. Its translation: CASAVGGLPGELFF.

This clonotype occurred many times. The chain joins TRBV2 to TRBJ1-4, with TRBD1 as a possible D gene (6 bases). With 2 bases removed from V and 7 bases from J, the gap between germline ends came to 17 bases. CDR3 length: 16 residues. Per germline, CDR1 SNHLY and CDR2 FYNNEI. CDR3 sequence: CASSELGHGGSEKLFF. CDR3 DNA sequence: TGTGCCAGCAGTGAATTGGGACATGGTGGAAGTGAAAAACTGTTTTTT. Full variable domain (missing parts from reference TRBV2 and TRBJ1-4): EPEVTQTPSHQVTQMGQEVILRCVPISNHLYFYWYRQILGQKVEFLVSFYNNEISEKSEIFDDQFSVERPDGSNFTLKIRSTKLEDSAMYFCASSELGHGGSEKLFFGSGTQLSVL.

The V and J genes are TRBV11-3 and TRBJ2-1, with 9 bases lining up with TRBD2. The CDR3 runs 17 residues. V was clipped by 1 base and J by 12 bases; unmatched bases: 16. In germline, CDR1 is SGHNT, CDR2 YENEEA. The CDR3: CASSLGLAEGGGTRQFF. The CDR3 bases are TGTGCCAGCAGCTTAGGACTAGCGGAAGGCGGGGGTACACGGCAGTTCTTC.

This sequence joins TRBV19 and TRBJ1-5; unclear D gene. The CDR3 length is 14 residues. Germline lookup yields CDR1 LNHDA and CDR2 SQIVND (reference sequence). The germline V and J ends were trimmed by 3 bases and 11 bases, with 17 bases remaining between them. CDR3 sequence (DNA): TGTGCCAGTAGTATGCCAGATCGACAAGAGACCCAGCATTTT. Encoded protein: CASSMPDRQETQHF.

As DNA, the CDR3 is TGTGCCAGCAGCGAGACCGGGACCTCGAGACTCACTGAAGCTTTCTTT. It codes for CASSETGTSRLTEAFF. V is TRBV2 and J is TRBJ1-1; D is possibly TRBD1 (5 bases). CDR1 is SNHLY and CDR2 is FYNNEI in the germline V gene. The ends were cut back, 6 bases at V and 4 bases at J, with 21 bases in the middle. This CDR3 region has 16 residues.

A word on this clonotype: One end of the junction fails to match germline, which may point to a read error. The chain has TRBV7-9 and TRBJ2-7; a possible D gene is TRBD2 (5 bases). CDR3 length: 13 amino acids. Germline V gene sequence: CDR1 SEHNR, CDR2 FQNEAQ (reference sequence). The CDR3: CASCCLRGYEQCF. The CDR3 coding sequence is TGTGCCAGCTGCTGCTTGAGAGGGTACGAGCAGTGCTTC.

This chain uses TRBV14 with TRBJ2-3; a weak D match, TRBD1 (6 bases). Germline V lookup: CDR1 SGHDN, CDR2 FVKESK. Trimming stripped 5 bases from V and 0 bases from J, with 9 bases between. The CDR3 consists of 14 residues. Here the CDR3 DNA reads TGTGCCAGCAGCAGTACAGGGAGCACAGATACGCAGTATTTT. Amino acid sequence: CASSSTGSTDTQYF.